Each of the 20 T cell receptor beta chains below was sequenced from the same sample in a study of blood T cell repertoires in COVID-19. Libraries were prepared by immunoSEQ multiplex PCR; TCRdb keeps only in-frame clonotypes and omits some of them. The profile shows around 250,000 clones, 65% to 90% of them singletons. Sequenced sample: PBMCs or T cells enriched from blood (not recorded which). The receptors were sampled from a woman in her forties or fifties with acute COVID-19.

The chain is built from TRBV29-1 and TRBJ2-1; 8 bases are shared with TRBD2. The CDR3 is 13 residues long. Trimming took 8 bases from V and 7 from J; bases not matched to a gene: 10. CDR1 SQVTM and CDR2 ANQGSEA come from the germline V gene. The CDR3 sequence is CSSGGAVRNEQFF. The CDR3 nucleotides are TGCAGCTCGGGGGGGGCGGTTCGGAATGAGCAGTTCTTC.

This clone came up once. The V gene is TRBV5-4, the J gene TRBJ1-2; 9 bases are a match to TRBD1. The germline gives CDR1 SGHNT, CDR2 YYREEE (reference sequence). The ends lost 4 bases at V and 3 bases at J; junction bases unmatched: 4. The CDR3 sequence is 14 residues long. For the CDR3, the DNA is TGTGCCAGCAGCGTGGACAGGGGCTACTATGGCTACACCTTC. Protein: CASSVDRGYYGYTF. Using reference TRBV5-4 and TRBJ1-2 for the parts outside the CDR3, the full variable domain is ETGVTQSPTHLIKTRGQQVTLRCSSQSGHNTVSWYQQALGQGPQFIFQYYREEENGRGNFPPRFSGLQFPNYSSELNVNALELDDSALYLCASSVDRGYYGYTFGSGTRLTVV.

The genes are TRBV7-2 and TRBJ2-5; D gene uncertain. The CDR3 spans 14 residues. In germline, CDR1 is SGHTA, CDR2 FQGNSA. V gave up 0 bases and J gave up 5 bases, with 10 bases separating them. The CDR3 DNA reads TGTGCCAGCAGCTTAGCGCTACGGCGGGAGACCCAGTACTTC. This codes for CASSLALRRETQYF.

The J gene is TRBJ1-6, the V gene TRBV15; D not resolved. The CDR3 consists of 19 residues. The germline CDR1 and CDR2 sequences are LNHNV and YYDKDF (reference sequence). The ends were cut back, 0 bases at V and 0 bases at J, with 15 bases in the middle. The CDR3 region has the DNA TGTGCCACCAGCAGAGATCTGATGGGCAGGAACTCCTATAATTCACCCCTCCACTTT. Protein sequence: CATSRDLMGRNSYNSPLHF.

The J gene is TRBJ2-3, the V gene TRBV7-2, with D unclear. Germline V lookup: CDR1 SGHTA, CDR2 FQGNSA. With 6 bases removed from V and 4 bases from J, the gap between germline ends came to 11 bases. The CDR3 is 13 residues long. The chain's CDR3 is CASRSTGSDTQYF. The CDR3 DNA follows: TGTGCCAGCAGGTCTACTGGTTCAGATACGCAGTATTTT. Drawing the rest from reference TRBV7-2 and TRBJ2-3, the complete variable domain is GAGVSQSPSNKVTEKGKDVELRCDPISGHTALYWYRQSLGQGLEFLIYFQGNSAPDKSGLPSDRFSAERTGGSVSTLTIQRTQQEDSAVYLCASRSTGSDTQYFGPGTRLTVL.

The chain uses TRBV7-2 and TRBJ1-5, with no clear D. Per the germline V gene, CDR1 is SGHTA and CDR2 is FQGNSA. Deletions cut 5 bases from V and 0 bases from J, with 11 bases between. The CDR3 runs to 15 residues. Written as DNA, the CDR3 is TGTGCCAGCAGCCCCCGAAGCGATAGCAATCAGCCCCAGCATTTT. It yields the protein CASSPRSDSNQPQHF.

This rearrangement joins TRBV3-1 (or the pseudogene TRBV3-2) to TRBJ1-2, with TRBD1 matching 8 bases. V lost 1 base, J lost 8 bases, and 6 bases stayed unmatched. Looked up from germline, CDR1 is LGHDT and CDR2 is YNNKEL (reference sequence). CDR3 size: 14 residues. CDR3 residues: CASSQGTGGTGYTF. In nucleotides, the CDR3 is TGTGCCAGCAGCCAAGGCACAGGGGGGACGGGCTACACCTTC.

The rearrangement joins TRBV7-2 to TRBJ1-2; the D gene is possibly TRBD1 (6 bases). CDR3 length: 16 residues. In germline, CDR1 is SGHTA, CDR2 FQGNSA. V lost 4 bases and J lost 4, with 19 bases in between. As DNA, the CDR3 is TGTGCCAGCAGCTCCAGCCTCGGGGAAGGGGGCTATGGCTACACCTTC. This sequence encodes CASSSSLGEGGYGYTF.

This chain connects TRBV6-5 to TRBJ2-3, with D perhaps TRBD2 (7 bases). The CDR3 covers 15 residues. Germline CDR1 is MNHEY and CDR2 is SVGAGI. Deletions cut 2 bases from V and 2 bases from J, with 11 bases between. This CDR3 reads CASSYVAGATDTQYF. The CDR3 region has the DNA TGTGCCAGCAGTTACGTTGCGGGGGCCACAGATACGCAGTATTTT.

This sequence joins TRBV2 and TRBJ1-4; no reliable D call. Trimming cost V 7 bases and J 0 bases, with 9 bases left between them. Per germline, CDR1 SNHLY and CDR2 FYNNEI. The CDR3 runs to 14 residues. The CDR3 region has the DNA TGTGCCAGCACCCCCGAGGCAACTAATGAAAAACTGTTTTTT. This codes for CASTPEATNEKLFF.

This chain links TRBV6-2 or TRBV6-3 with TRBJ2-7, with 9 bases fitting TRBD1. The CDR3 has 17 amino acids. Unmatched junction bases numbered 12, after V lost 3 bases and J lost 3 bases. The germline V gene has CDR1 MNHEY and CDR2 SVGEGT. The CDR3 bases are TGTGCCAGCAGTTATAGCTTCCTGGGGACAGGGTACTACGAGCAGTACTTC. It specifies CASSYSFLGTGYYEQYF.

Ten or more counts support this clone. The chain combines TRBV19 with TRBJ2-2, with 9 positions matching TRBD2. V gave up 5 bases and J gave up 4 bases; unmatched junction bases: 2. Germline CDR1 is LNHDA and CDR2 is SQIVND (reference sequence). The length of the CDR3 is 14 residues. The CDR3 bases are TGTGCCAGTAGTGGACTAGCGCTCACCGGGGAGCTGTTTTTT. Its protein is CASSGLALTGELFF.

The chain links TRBV6-5 to TRBJ1-5, with 9 bases that match TRBD1. Germline values: CDR1 MNHEY, CDR2 SVGAGI. The CDR3 is made up of 15 amino acids. Unmatched junction bases numbered 6, after V lost 6 bases and J lost 3 bases. Here the CDR3 reads CASRPGTGNNQPQHF. CDR3 bases: TGTGCCAGCAGACCGGGGACAGGGAACAATCAGCCCCAGCATTTT.

The gene calls are TRBV5-1 and TRBJ1-6, with 9 bases aligning to TRBD1. CDR1 and CDR2 from the germline V gene are SGHRS and YFSETQ. With 3 bases clipped from V and 8 bases from J, the junction kept 12 bases outside the gene matches. The CDR3 spans 17 residues. Here the CDR3 reads CASSWGDRDIMDSPLHF. The DNA for the CDR3 is TGCGCCAGCAGCTGGGGGGACAGGGATATAATGGATTCACCCCTCCACTTT.

This chain links TRBV5-1 with TRBJ2-5, with 7 bases fitting TRBD2. This CDR3 is built from 14 residues. The germline gives CDR1 SGHRS, CDR2 YFSETQ. The trim removed 6 bases at V and 3 bases at J, leaving 8 bases unmatched. DNA of the CDR3: TGCGCCAGCACAAGGGAGGGGACTGAAGAGACCCAGTACTTC. Translation gives CASTREGTEETQYF.

V usage is TRBV11-2 and J usage is TRBJ2-3; 8 nucleotides line up with TRBD2. Germline V CDR1 and CDR2: SGHAT, FQNNGV. This CDR3 region has 16 residues. J was trimmed by 2 bases and V by 8 bases; bases with no gene match: 12. The CDR3 DNA is TGTGCCAGCGGCCTGGGAAGCGGGGGAACCACAGATACGCAGTATTTT. Amino acid sequence: CASGLGSGGTTDTQYF.

The chain is built from TRBV5-6 and TRBJ2-1; TRBD2 might be the D (5 bases). From germline, CDR1 is SGHDT and CDR2 YYEEEE. Trimming removed 0 bases at V and 6 bases at J, with 16 bases between. This CDR3 is 16 amino acids long. The CDR3 nucleotides read TGTGCCAGCAGCTTGGTAGGGCTAGCAAGAGGCAATGAGCAGTTCTTC. Its translation is CASSLVGLARGNEQFF. Variable domain in full (rest from reference TRBV5-6 and TRBJ2-1): DAGVTQSPTHLIKTRGQQVTLRCSPKSGHDTVSWYQQALGQGPQFIFQYYEEEERQRGNFPDRFSGHQFPNYSSELNVNALLLGDSALYLCASSLVGLARGNEQFFGPGTRLTVL.

This sequence joins TRBV9 and TRBJ2-2; TRBD2 matches 16 bases. The length of the CDR3 is 19 residues. V gave up 2 bases and J gave up 6 bases; unmatched junction bases: 10. The germline CDR1 and CDR2 sequences are SGDLS and YYNGEE. The CDR3 DNA reads TGTGCCAGCAGCGTCGCGGGGACTAGCGGGGGGGCGATCGCCGGGGAGCTGTTTTTT. Encoded protein: CASSVAGTSGGAIAGELFF.

This chain connects TRBV7-9 to TRBJ1-4; 7 nucleotides align to TRBD1. This CDR3 has 15 amino acids. Per the germline V gene, CDR1 is SEHNR and CDR2 is FQNEAQ (reference sequence). With V trimmed by 2 bases and J by 4 bases, 4 bases remained unmatched. CDR3 sequence (DNA): TGTGCCAGCAGCTTATGGGGACAGCATAATGAAAAACTGTTTTTT. Its protein is CASSLWGQHNEKLFF.

A single count supports this clone. The rearrangement joins TRBV18 to TRBJ1-5, with D perhaps matching TRBD1 (6 bases). The V gene lost 3 bases and the J gene lost 7 bases, with 16 bases spanning the gap. In germline, CDR1 is KGHSH, CDR2 LQKENI. The CDR3 has 15 amino acids. The CDR3 is CASSPAGAPGQPQHF. The CDR3 region has the DNA TGTGCCAGCTCACCTGCGGGGGCCCCGGGACAGCCCCAGCATTTT.